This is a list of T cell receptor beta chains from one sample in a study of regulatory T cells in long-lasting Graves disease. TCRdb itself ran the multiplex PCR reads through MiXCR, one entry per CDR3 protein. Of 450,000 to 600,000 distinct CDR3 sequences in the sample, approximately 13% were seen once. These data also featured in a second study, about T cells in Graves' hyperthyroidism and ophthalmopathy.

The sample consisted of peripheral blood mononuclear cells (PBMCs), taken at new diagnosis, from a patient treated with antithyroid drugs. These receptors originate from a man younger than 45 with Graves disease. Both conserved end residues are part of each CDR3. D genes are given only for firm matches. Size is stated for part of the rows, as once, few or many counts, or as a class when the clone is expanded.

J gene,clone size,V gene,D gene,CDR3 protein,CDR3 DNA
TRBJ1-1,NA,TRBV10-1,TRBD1,CASRTGQGAEAFF,TGCGCCAGCAGAACCGGACAGGGAGCTGAAGCTTTCTTT
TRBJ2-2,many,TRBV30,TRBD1,CAWSEGQGATGELFF,TGTGCCTGGAGTGAGGGGCAGGGGGCAACCGGGGAGCTGTTTTTT
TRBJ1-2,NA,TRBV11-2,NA,CASSLDRGPGDGYTF,TGTGCCAGCAGCTTAGATCGTGGGCCGGGCGATGGCTACACCTTC
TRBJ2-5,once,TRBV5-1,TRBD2,CASSLGASGKETQYF,TGCGCCAGCAGCTTAGGGGCTAGCGGGAAGGAGACCCAGTACTTC
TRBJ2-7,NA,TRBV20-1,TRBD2,CSASILADTYEQYF,TGCAGTGCTAGTATACTAGCGGATACCTACGAGCAGTACTTC
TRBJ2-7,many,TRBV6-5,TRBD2,CASSSAGGPYEQYF,TGTGCCAGCAGTTCCGCGGGGGGGCCCTACGAGCAGTACTTC
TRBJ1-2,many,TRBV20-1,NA,CSARPGASYGYTF,TGCAGTGCTCGCCCGGGAGCGAGCTATGGCTACACCTTC
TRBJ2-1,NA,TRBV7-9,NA,CASSLSGYEQFF,TGTGCCAGCAGCTTAAGCGGCTACGAGCAGTTCTTC
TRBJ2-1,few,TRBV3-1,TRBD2,CASSQISGRSYNEQFF,TGTGCCAGCAGCCAGATTAGCGGGAGAAGCTACAATGAGCAGTTCTTC
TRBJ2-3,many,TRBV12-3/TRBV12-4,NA,CASSLLSGITDTQYF,TGTGCCAGCAGCCTCCTTAGCGGAATCACAGATACGCAGTATTTT
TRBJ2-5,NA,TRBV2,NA,CASTGEEQTQYF,TGTGCCAGCACAGGGGAGGAACAGACCCAGTACTTC
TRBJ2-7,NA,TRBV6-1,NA,CASKTGTISYEQYF,TGTGCCAGCAAAACCGGGACCATCTCCTACGAGCAGTACTTC
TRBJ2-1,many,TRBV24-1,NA,CATSDLGSNEQFF,TGTGCCACCAGTGATTTGGGAAGCAATGAGCAGTTCTTC
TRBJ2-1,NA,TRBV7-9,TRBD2,CASSLRGGAGVMYNEQFF,TGTGCCAGCAGCTTGAGGGGTGGGGCGGGAGTCATGTACAATGAGCAGTTCTTC
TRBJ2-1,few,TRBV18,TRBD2,CASSPPVYIAGYNEQFF,TGTGCCAGCTCACCACCGGTTTATATAGCGGGGTACAATGAGCAGTTCTTC
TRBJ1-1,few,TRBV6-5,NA,CASSYSSPTEAFF,TGTGCCAGCAGTTACTCGAGTCCTACTGAAGCTTTCTTT
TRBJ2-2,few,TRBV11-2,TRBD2,CASSHPGVAGGGTGELFF,TGTGCCAGCAGCCATCCCGGGGTAGCGGGAGGGGGCACCGGGGAGCTGTTTTTT
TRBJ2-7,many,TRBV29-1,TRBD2,CSVREGLTTPYEQYF,TGCAGCGTTCGGGAGGGCCTTACCACCCCCTACGAGCAGTACTTC
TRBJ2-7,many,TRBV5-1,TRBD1,CASTAGQGADEQYF,TGCGCCAGCACCGCGGGACAGGGGGCCGACGAGCAGTACTTC
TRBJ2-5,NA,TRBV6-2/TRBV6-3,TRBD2,CASSYSLAGRSETQYF,TGTGCCAGCAGTTACTCACTAGCGGGACGGAGTGAGACCCAGTACTTC
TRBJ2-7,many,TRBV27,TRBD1,CASSRHGGTGQGSYEQYF,TGTGCCAGCAGTAGGCACGGAGGCACGGGACAGGGATCCTACGAGCAGTACTTC
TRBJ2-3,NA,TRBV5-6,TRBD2,CASSRILAGGQHTQYF,TGTGCCAGCAGCCGTATCTTAGCGGGAGGTCAGCATACGCAGTATTTT
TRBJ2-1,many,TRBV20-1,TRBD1,CSASKGQGIF,TGCAGTGCTAGTAAAGGACAGGGCATCTTC
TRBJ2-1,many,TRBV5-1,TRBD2,CASSLELAAEQFF,TGCGCCAGCAGCTTGGAACTAGCGGCCGAGCAGTTCTTC
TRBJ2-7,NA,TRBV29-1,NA,CSVGLVANEQYF,TGCAGCGTTGGACTAGTTGCAAACGAGCAGTACTTC
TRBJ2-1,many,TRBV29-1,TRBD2,CSVNRRTRGFEQFF,TGCAGCGTCAACCGACGGACGCGGGGGTTTGAGCAGTTCTTC
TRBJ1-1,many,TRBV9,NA,CASSGSGKTEAFF,TGTGCCAGCAGCGGCTCCGGGAAAACTGAAGCTTTCTTT
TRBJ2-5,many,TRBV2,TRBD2,CASGGRLAGKETQYF,TGTGCCAGCGGAGGAAGACTAGCGGGAAAGGAGACCCAGTACTTC
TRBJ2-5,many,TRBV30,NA,CAWSPGKTQYF,TGTGCCTGGAGCCCCGGAAAGACCCAGTACTTC
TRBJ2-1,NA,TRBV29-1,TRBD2,CSAGRGGRLARNEQFF,TGCAGCGCCGGCCGGGGGGGGAGACTAGCTCGGAATGAGCAGTTCTTC
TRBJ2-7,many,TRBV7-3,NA,CASSLMAGSVSEQYF,TGTGCCAGCAGCTTAATGGCCGGATCAGTCTCCGAGCAGTACTTC
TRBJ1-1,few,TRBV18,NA,CASSSPPGVNTEAFF,TGTGCCAGCTCAAGCCCCCCAGGGGTGAACACTGAAGCTTTCTTT
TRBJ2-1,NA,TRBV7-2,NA,CASSWASNEQFF,TGTGCCAGCAGCTGGGCTAGCAATGAGCAGTTCTTC
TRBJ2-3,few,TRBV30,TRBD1,CAWSVQGGGMYTQYF,TGTGCCTGGAGTGTACAGGGGGGCGGCATGTATACGCAGTATTTT
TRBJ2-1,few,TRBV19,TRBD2,CASSRLAVTYNEQFF,TGTGCCAGTAGCCGACTAGCGGTTACCTACAATGAGCAGTTCTTC
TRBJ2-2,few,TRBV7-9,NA,CASSPTVFSAQNTGELFF,TGTGCCAGCAGCCCGACGGTATTTAGCGCCCAAAACACCGGGGAGCTGTTTTTT
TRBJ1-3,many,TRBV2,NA,CASDSTSGNTIYF,TGTGCCTCAGACAGTACCTCTGGAAACACCATATATTTT
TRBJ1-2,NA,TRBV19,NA,CASTRGGGYTF,TGTGCCAGTACCAGGGGAGGGGGCTACACCTTC
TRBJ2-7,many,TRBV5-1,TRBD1,CASRRDSGEQYF,TGCGCCAGCAGACGGGACAGTGGGGAGCAGTACTTC
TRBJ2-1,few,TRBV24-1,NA,CATSEDPGGGNEQFF,TGTGCCACCAGTGAAGACCCAGGGGGGGGGAATGAGCAGTTCTTC
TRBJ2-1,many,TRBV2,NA,CASSDLRVEQFF,TGTGCCAGCAGTGATTTGCGTGTTGAGCAGTTCTTC
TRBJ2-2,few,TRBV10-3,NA,CATRTDPNTEELFF,TGTGCCACCCGGACAGATCCGAACACCGAGGAGCTGTTTTTT
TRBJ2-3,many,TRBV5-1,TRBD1,CASSGDRGLTDTQYF,TGCGCCAGCAGCGGAGACAGGGGCCTCACAGATACGCAGTATTTT
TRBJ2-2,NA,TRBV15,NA,CATSRIIQGPRPGDGPGELFF,TGTGCCACCAGCAGGATCATACAGGGGCCACGTCCGGGAGACGGCCCCGGGGAGCTGTTTTTT
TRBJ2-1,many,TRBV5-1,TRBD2,CASSLALAGDNEQFF,TGCGCCAGCAGCCTCGCACTAGCGGGAGACAATGAGCAGTTCTTC
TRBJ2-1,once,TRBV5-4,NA,CASTSQSSYNEQFF,TGTGCCAGCACCTCCCAGAGCTCCTACAATGAGCAGTTCTTC
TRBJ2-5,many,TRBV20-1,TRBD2,CSARDRTSGQETQYF,TGCAGTGCTAGAGATCGGACTAGCGGACAAGAGACCCAGTACTTC
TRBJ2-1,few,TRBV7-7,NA,CASSLEAANEQFF,TGTGCTAGCAGCTTAGAAGCGGCGAATGAGCAGTTCTTC
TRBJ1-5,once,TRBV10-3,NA,CAIRARREDQPQHF,TGTGCCATCAGGGCCAGGAGGGAGGATCAGCCCCAGCATTTT
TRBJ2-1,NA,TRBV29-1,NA,CSVESGRGNEQFF,TGCAGCGTTGAGAGCGGCCGGGGAAATGAGCAGTTCTTC
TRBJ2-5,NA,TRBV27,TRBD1,CASSDSDRVGETQYF,TGTGCCAGCAGTGACTCAGACAGGGTCGGCGAGACCCAGTACTTC
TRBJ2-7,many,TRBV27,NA,CASKGSGRFYEQYF,TGTGCCAGCAAGGGTTCAGGGCGGTTCTACGAGCAGTACTTC
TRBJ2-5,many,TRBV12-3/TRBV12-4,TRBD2,CASSPIPGLDQETQYF,TGTGCCAGCAGTCCAATTCCGGGACTAGATCAAGAGACCCAGTACTTC
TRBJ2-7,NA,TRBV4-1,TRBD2,CASRRLAATGEQYF,TGCGCCAGCAGGCGACTAGCGGCTACGGGGGAGCAGTACTTC
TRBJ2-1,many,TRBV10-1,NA,CASSERGRRGQFF,TGCGCCAGCAGTGAGAGGGGCAGAAGAGGGCAGTTCTTC
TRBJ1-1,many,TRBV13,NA,CASSLKPPGLGGLRNTEAFF,TGTGCCAGCAGCTTAAAACCGCCGGGCTTGGGGGGTCTTAGGAACACTGAAGCTTTCTTT
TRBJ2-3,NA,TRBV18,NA,CASSPVGGDSTDTQYF,TGTGCCAGCTCACCTGTCGGGGGCGACAGCACAGATACGCAGTATTTT
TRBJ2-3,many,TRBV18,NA,CASSPPVITDTQYF,TGTGCCAGCTCACCACCAGTGATCACAGATACGCAGTATTTT
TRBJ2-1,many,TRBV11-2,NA,CASSFGVGSYNEQFF,TGTGCCAGCAGCTTCGGCGTTGGCTCCTACAATGAGCAGTTCTTC
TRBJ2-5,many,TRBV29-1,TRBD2,CSVVGEGQETQYF,TGCAGCGTTGTGGGGGAGGGTCAAGAGACCCAGTACTTC